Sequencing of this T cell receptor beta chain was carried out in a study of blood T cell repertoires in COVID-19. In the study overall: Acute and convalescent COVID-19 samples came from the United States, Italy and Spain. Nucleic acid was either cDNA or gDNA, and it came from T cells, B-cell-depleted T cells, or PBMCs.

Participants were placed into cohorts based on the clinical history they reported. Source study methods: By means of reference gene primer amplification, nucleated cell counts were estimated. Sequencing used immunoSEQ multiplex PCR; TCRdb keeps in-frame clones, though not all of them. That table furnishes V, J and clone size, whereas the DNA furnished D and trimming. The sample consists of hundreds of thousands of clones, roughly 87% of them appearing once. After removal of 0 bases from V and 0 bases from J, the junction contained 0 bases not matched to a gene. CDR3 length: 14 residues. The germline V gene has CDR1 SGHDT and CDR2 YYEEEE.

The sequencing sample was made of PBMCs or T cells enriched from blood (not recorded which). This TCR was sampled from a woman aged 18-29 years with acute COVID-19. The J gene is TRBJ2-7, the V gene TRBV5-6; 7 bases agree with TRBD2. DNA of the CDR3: TGTGCCAGCAGCTTGGGACTAGCCTCCTACGAGCAGTACTTC. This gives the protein CASSLGLASYEQYF. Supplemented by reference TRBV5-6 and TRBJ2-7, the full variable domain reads DAGVTQSPTHLIKTRGQQVTLRCSPKSGHDTVSWYQQALGQGPQFIFQYYEEEERQRGNFPDRFSGHQFPNYSSELNVNALLLGDSALYLCASSLGLASYEQYFGPGTRLTVT.